The 9 T cell receptor beta chains reported below all come from one sample, sequenced in a study of blood T cell repertoires in COVID-19. TCRdb's table, derived via immunoSEQ multiplex PCR, lists solely in-frame clones and lacks some. The top ten clones hold about 2.7% of a sample with around 360,000 clones, 87% of them seen once. Sequenced material: PBMCs or T cells enriched from blood (not recorded which). The receptors were sampled from a woman aged 30 to 39 who had recovered from COVID-19.

The chain's CDR3 is CASSWTGYADEQYF. CDR3 nucleotides: TGTGCCAGCAGCTGGACAGGGTATGCAGACGAGCAGTACTTC. V gene TRBV11-2 combines with J gene TRBJ2-7, with TRBD1 matching 8 bases. J gave up 5 bases and V 4 bases, and 7 bases lay outside the gene matches. CDR3 length equals 14 residues. Germline assignment: CDR1 SGHAT and CDR2 FQNNGV.

This clone has more than one count but fewer than ten. Other DNA sequences of this sample code for an identical CDR3. The chain links TRBV5-6 to TRBJ2-7; D uncertain. V lost 1 base, J lost 3 bases, and 5 bases lay in between. From germline, CDR1 is SGHDT and CDR2 YYEEEE. The CDR3 covers 12 residues. This CDR3 is CASSLTDYEQYF. CDR3 bases: TGTGCCAGCAGCTTGACAGACTACGAGCAGTACTTC. Variable domain in full (rest from reference TRBV5-6 and TRBJ2-7): DAGVTQSPTHLIKTRGQQVTLRCSPKSGHDTVSWYQQALGQGPQFIFQYYEEEERQRGNFPDRFSGHQFPNYSSELNVNALLLGDSALYLCASSLTDYEQYFGPGTRLTVT.

The chain carries TRBV19 and TRBJ1-3, with D possibly TRBD1 on 6 matching bases. The CDR3 sequence is 18 residues long. Germline V CDR1 and CDR2: LNHDA, SQIVND (reference sequence). V was trimmed by 4 bases and J by 4 bases, leaving 23 bases between them. CDR3 sequence: CASSTSHGQIIEGNTIYF. The CDR3 DNA reads TGTGCCAGTAGTACCTCACACGGACAGATTATTGAAGGAAACACCATATATTTT.

This chain connects TRBV28 to TRBJ1-1; 10 bases match TRBD1. The CDR3 is made up of 15 amino acids. J was trimmed by 1 base and V by 5 bases; bases with no gene match: 4. Germline lookup yields CDR1 MDHEN and CDR2 SYDVKM. The CDR3 coding sequence is TGTGCCAGCAGTCCCCGGGACAGGGGGAACACTGAAGCTTTCTTT. Translation: CASSPRDRGNTEAFF. Full variable domain (outside the CDR3, taken from reference TRBV28 and TRBJ1-1): DVKVTQSSRYLVKRTGEKVFLECVQDMDHENMFWYRQDPGLGLRLIYFSYDVKMKEKGDIPEGYSVSREKKERFSLILESASTNQTSMYLCASSPRDRGNTEAFFGQGTRLTVV.

In the case of this clone: The junction departs from germline at one end; a sequencing error may be responsible. This chain joins TRBV2 and TRBJ2-7; 8 bases are shared with TRBD1. There are 13 residues in the CDR3. Germline-derived CDR1 and CDR2 are SNHLY and FYNNEI. CDR3 in amino acids: CASRWDRSSEQYF. The CDR3 region has the DNA TGTGCCAGCAGATGGGACAGGTCCTCCGAGCAGTACTTC.

J is TRBJ2-1 and V is TRBV6-2 or TRBV6-3; the match to TRBD2 covers 16 bases. Per the germline V gene, CDR1 is MNHEY and CDR2 is SVGEGT. V lost 5 bases, J lost 6 bases, and 13 bases stayed unmatched. This CDR3 contains 19 residues. CDR3 region: CASSPGLAGGDTLSNEQFF. As DNA, the CDR3 is TGTGCCAGCAGTCCGGGACTAGCGGGAGGGGACACACTATCCAATGAGCAGTTCTTC.

This chain joins TRBV27 and TRBJ1-1; D is unclear. V gave up 3 bases and J gave up 7 bases, with 12 bases separating them. Germline V CDR1 and CDR2: MNHEY, SMNVEV (reference sequence). This CDR3 has 13 amino acids. The DNA for the CDR3 is TGTGCCAGCAGTTTTGCAGTCGGGAATGAAGCTTTCTTT. This sequence encodes CASSFAVGNEAFF.

This chain joins TRBV11-2 and TRBJ2-1; 13 bases match TRBD2. The V gene's germline CDR1 is SGHAT and CDR2 FQNNGV. The CDR3 extends over 16 amino acids. V lost 6 bases to trimming and J lost 4 bases; unmatched junction nucleotides: 6. CDR3 sequence (DNA): TGTGCCAGCAGACAAAGGACTAGCGGGAGTTACAATGAGCAGTTCTTC. Amino acid sequence: CASRQRTSGSYNEQFF.

This clone is a singleton in its sample. The chain has TRBV19 and TRBJ1-1; D possibly corresponds to TRBD1 (5 bases). Deletions cut 4 bases from V and 5 bases from J, with 14 bases between. CDR1 is LNHDA and CDR2 is SQIVND in the germline V gene (reference sequence). The CDR3 is made up of 14 amino acids. The DNA for the CDR3 is TGTGCCAGTAGTACGGGGGTATCTTGGACTGAAGCTTTCTTT. Protein sequence: CASSTGVSWTEAFF.